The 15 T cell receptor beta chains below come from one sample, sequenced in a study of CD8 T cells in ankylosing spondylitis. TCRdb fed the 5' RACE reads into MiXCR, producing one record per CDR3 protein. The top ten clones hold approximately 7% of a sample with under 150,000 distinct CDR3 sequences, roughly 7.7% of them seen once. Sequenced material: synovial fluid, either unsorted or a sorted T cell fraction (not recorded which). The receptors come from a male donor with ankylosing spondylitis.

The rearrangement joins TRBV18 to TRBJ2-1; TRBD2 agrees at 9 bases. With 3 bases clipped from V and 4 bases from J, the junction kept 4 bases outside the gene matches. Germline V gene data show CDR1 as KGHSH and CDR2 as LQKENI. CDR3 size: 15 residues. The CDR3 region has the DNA TGTGCCAGCTCACCGACTAGCGGCCGATACAATGAGCAGTTCTTC. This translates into CASSPTSGRYNEQFF.

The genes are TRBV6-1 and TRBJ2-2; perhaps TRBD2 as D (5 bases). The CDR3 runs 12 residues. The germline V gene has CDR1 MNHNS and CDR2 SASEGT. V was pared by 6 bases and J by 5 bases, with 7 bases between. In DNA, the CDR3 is TGTGCCAGCAGGAGGGCTACCGGGGAGCTGTTTTTT. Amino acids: CASRRATGELFF.

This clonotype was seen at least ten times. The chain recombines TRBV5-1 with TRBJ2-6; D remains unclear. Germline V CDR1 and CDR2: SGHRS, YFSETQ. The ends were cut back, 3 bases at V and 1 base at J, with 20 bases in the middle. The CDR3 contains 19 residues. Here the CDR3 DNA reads TGCGCCAGCAGCTGGACCTCTTTGGGCTTCCTTTCTGGGGCCAACGTCCTGACTTTC. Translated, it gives CASSWTSLGFLSGANVLTF.

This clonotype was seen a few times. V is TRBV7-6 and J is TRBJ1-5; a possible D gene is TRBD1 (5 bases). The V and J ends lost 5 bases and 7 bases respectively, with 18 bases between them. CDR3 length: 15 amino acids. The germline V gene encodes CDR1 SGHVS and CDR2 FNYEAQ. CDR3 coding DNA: TGTGCCAGCAGCCTCCTCGCGGGACGCAGGCAGCCCCAGCATTTT. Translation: CASSLLAGRRQPQHF. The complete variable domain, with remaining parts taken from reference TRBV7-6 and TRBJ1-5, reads GAGVSQSPRYKVTKRGQDVALRCDPISGHVSLYWYRQALGQGPEFLTYFNYEAQQDKSGLPNDRFSAERPEGSISTLTIQRTEQRDSAMYRCASSLLAGRRQPQHFGDGTRLSIL.

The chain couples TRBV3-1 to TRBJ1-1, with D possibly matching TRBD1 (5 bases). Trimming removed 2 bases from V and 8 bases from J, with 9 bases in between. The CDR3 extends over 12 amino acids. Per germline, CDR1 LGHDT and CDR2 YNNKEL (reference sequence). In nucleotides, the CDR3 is TGTGCCAGCAGCCAACACGCAGGGGAAGCTTTCTTT. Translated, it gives CASSQHAGEAFF.

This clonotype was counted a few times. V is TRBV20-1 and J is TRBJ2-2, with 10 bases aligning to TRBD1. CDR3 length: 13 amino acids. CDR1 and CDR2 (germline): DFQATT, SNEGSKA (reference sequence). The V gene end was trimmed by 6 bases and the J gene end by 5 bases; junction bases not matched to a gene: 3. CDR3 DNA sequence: TGCAGTGCCCCGGACAGGGGGACCGGGGAGCTGTTTTTT. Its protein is CSAPDRGTGELFF.

The CDR3 reads CASSLAKGGSYNEQFF. DNA for the CDR3: TGTGCCAGCAGCTTAGCGAAGGGGGGGAGCTACAATGAGCAGTTCTTC. This chain uses TRBV7-3 with TRBJ2-1, with D perhaps TRBD2 (7 bases). The CDR3 spans 16 residues. The germline V and J ends were trimmed by 2 bases and 3 bases, with 14 bases remaining between them. CDR1 is SGHTA and CDR2 is FQGTGA in the germline V gene.

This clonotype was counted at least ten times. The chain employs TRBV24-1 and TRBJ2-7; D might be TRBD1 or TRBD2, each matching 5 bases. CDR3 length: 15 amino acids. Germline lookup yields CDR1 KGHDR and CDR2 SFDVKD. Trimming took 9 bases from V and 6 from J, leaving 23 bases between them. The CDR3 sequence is CATSSTGTTQLEQYF. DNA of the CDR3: TGTGCCACCTCTTCCACCGGGACGACCCAACTCGAGCAGTACTTC.

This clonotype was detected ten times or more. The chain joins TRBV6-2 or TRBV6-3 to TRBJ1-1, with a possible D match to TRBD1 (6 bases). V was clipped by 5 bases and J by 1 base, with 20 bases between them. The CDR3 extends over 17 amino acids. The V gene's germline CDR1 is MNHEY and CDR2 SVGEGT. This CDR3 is CASSQPRAGDSNTEAFF. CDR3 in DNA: TGTGCCAGCAGTCAGCCTCGGGCAGGGGATTCGAACACTGAAGCTTTCTTT.

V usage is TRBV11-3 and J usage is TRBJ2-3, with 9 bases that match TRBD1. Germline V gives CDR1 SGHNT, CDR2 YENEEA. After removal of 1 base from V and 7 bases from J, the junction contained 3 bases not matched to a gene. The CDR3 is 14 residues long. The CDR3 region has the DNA TGTGCCAGCAGCTTAGGACAGGGGGAGCATACGCAGTATTTT. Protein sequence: CASSLGQGEHTQYF.

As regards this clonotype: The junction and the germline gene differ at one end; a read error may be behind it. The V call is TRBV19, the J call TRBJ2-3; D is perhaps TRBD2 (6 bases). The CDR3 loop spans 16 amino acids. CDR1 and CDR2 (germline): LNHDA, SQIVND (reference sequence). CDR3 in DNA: TGTTCCAGTAGCCCCACTGGAGGGCCCCACACAGATACGCAGTATTTT. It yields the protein CSSSPTGGPHTDTQYF.

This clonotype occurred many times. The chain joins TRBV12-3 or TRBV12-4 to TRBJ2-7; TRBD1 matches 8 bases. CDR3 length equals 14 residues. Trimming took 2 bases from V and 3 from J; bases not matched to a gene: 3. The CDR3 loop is CASSLPDRVYEQYF. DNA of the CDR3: TGTGCCAGCAGTTTACCGGACAGGGTCTACGAGCAGTACTTC.

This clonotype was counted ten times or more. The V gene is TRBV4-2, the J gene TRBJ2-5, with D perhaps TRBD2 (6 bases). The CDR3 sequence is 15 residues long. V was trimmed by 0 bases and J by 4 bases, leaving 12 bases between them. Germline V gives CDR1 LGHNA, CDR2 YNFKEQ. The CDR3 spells CASSQDWNGGETQYF. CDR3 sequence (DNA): TGTGCCAGCAGCCAAGATTGGAACGGGGGAGAGACCCAGTACTTC.

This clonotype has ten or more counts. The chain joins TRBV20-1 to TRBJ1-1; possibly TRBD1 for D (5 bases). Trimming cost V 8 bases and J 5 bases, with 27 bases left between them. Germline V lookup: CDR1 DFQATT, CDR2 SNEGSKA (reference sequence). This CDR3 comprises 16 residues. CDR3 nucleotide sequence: TGCAGTCCTGAAACTCCTACCAAGGGTGGGGGGACTGAAGCTTTCTTT. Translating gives CSPETPTKGGGTEAFF.

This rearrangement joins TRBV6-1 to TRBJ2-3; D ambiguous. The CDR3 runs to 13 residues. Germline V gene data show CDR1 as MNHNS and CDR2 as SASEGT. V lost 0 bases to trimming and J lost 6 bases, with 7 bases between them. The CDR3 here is CASSEAWGDTQYF. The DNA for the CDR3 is TGTGCCAGCAGTGAAGCGTGGGGTGATACGCAGTATTTT.